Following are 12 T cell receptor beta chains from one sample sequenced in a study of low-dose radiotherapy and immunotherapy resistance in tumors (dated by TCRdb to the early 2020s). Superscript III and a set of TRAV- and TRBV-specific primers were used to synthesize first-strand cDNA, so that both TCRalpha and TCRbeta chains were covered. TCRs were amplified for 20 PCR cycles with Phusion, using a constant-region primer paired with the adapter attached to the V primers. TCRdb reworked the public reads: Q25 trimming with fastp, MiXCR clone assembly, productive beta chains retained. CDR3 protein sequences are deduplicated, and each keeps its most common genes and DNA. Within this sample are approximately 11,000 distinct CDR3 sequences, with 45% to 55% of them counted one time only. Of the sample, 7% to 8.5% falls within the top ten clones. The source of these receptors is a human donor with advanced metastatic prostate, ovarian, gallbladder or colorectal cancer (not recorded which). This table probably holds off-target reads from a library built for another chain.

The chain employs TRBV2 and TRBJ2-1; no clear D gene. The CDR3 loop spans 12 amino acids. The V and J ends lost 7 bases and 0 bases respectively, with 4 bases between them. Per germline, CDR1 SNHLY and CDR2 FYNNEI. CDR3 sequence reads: CASTFSYNEQFF. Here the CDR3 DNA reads TGTGCCAGCACGTTCTCCTACAATGAGCAGTTCTTC.

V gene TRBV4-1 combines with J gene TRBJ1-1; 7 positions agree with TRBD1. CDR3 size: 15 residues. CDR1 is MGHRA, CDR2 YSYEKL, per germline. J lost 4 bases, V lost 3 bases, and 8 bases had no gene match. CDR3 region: CASSHLDREGTEAFF. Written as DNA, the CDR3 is TGCGCCAGCAGCCACCTTGACAGGGAAGGCACTGAAGCTTTCTTT.

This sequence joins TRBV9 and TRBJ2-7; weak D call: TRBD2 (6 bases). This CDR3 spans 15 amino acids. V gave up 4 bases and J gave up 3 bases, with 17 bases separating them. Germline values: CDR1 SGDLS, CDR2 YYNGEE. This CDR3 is CASSQGLGGFYEQYF. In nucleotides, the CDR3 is TGTGCCAGCAGCCAAGGACTTGGAGGGTTCTACGAGCAGTACTTC.

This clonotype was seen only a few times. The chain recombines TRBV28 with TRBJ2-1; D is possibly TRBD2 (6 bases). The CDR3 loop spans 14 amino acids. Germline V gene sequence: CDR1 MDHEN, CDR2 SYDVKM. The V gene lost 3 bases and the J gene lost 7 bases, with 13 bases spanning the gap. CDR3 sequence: CASSLGGLGNEQFF. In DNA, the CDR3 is TGTGCCAGCAGTTTGGGGGGACTCGGGAATGAGCAGTTCTTC.

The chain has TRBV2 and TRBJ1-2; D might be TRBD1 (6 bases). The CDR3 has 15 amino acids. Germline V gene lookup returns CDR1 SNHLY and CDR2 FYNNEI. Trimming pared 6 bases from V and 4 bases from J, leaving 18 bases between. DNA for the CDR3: TGTGCCAGCAGACAGGGTCTGGGGACTGGCTATGGCTACACCTTC. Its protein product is CASRQGLGTGYGYTF. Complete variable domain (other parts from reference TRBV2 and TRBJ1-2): EPEVTQTPSHQVTQMGQEVILRCVPISNHLYFYWYRQILGQKVEFLVSFYNNEISEKSEIFDDQFSVERPDGSNFTLKIRSTKLEDSAMYFCASRQGLGTGYGYTFGSGTRLTVV.

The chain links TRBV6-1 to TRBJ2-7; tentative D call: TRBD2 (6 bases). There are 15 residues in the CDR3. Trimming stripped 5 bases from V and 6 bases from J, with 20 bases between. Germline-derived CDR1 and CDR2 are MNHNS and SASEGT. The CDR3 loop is CASSYTGLGGPEQYF. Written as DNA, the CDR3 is TGTGCCAGCAGTTACACCGGCCTCGGAGGGCCCGAGCAGTACTTC.

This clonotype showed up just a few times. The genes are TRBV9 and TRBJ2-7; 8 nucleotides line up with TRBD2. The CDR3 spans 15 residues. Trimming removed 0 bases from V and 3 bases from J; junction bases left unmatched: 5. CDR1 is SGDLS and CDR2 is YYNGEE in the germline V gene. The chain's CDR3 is CASSVAGRGDYEQYF. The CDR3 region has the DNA TGTGCCAGCAGCGTAGCTGGGCGGGGGGACTACGAGCAGTACTTC.

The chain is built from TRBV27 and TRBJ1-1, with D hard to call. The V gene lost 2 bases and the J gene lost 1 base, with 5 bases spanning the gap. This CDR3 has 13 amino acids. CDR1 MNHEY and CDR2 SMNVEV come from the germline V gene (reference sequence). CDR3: CASSLLRNTEAFF. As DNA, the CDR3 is TGTGCCAGCAGTTTACTGAGGAACACTGAAGCTTTCTTT.

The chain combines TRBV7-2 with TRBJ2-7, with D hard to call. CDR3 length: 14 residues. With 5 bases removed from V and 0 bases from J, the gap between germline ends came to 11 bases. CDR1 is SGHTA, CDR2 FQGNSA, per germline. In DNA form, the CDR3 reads TGTGCCAGCAGCCTCGGCCCCAGCTCCTACGAGCAGTACTTC. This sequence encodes CASSLGPSSYEQYF.

CDR3 sequence: CASSLLLYEQYF. The CDR3 DNA is TGTGCCAGCAGTCTCCTCCTTTACGAGCAGTACTTC. The chain links TRBV12-3 or TRBV12-4 to TRBJ2-7; D gene unclear. Between the trimmed V and J ends, which lost 5 bases and 4 bases, there was a span of 9 bases. This CDR3 is built from 12 residues.

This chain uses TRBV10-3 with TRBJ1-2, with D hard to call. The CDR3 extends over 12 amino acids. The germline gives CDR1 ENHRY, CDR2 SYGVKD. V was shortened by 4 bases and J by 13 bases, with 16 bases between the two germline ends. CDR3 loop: CAISVPRGEITF. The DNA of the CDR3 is TGTGCCATCAGTGTCCCCCGCGGGGAGATCACCTTC.

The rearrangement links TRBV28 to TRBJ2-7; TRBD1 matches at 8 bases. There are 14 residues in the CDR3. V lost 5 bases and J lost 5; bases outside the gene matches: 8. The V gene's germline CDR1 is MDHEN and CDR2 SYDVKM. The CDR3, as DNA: TGTGCCAGCAGTCCCCCGGACAGGGACCACGAGCAGTACTTC. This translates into CASSPPDRDHEQYF.